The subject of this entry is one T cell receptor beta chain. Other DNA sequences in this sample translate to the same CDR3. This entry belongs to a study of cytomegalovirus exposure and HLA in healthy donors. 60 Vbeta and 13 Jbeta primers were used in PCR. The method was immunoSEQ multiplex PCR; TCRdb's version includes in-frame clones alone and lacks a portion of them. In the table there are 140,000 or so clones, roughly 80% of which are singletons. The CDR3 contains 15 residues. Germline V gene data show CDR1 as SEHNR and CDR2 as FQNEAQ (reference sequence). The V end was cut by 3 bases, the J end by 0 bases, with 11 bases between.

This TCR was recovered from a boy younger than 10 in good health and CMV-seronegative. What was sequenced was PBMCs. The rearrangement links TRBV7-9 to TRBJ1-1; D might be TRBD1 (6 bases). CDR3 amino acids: CASSFWGGLNTEAFF. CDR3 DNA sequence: TGTGCCAGCAGCTTCTGGGGGGGGCTGAACACTGAAGCTTTCTTT.